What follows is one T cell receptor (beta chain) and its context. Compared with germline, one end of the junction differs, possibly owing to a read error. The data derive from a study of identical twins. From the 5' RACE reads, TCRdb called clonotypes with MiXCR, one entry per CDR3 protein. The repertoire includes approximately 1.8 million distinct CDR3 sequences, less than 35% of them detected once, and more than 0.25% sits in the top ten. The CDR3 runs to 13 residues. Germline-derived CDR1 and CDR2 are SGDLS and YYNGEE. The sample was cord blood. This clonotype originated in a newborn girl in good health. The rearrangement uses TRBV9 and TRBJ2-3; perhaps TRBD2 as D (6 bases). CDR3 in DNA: TGTGGCAGCAGCCCCACTAGCTGGGATACGCAGTATTTT. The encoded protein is CGSSPTSWDTQYF.